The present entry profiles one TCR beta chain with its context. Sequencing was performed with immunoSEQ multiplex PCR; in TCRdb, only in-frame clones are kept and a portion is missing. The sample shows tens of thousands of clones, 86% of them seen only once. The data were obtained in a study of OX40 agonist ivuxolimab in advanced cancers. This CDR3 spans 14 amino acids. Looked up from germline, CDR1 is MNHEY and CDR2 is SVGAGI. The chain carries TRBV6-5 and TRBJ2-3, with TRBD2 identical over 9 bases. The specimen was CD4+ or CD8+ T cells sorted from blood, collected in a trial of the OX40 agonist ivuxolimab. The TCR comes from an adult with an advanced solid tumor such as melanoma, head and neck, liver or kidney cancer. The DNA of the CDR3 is TGTGGCGTGGGGAGCGGGGGGACCACAGATACGCAGTATTTT. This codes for CGVGSGGTTDTQYF.